A selection of T cell receptor beta chains follows, all from one sample in a study of T cells after yellow fever vaccination. TCRdb re-called the 5' RACE reads through MiXCR, storing one row per CDR3 protein. The data contain some 550,000 distinct CDR3 sequences, 15% to 20% of them singletons. The sequencing here drew on PBMCs, taken 15 days after the yellow fever booster vaccination. The source of these receptors is a man aged 25-45 years who received the YFV17D yellow fever vaccine. CDR3s include the opening cysteine and the closing phenylalanine or tryptophan. The order of the fields is J gene, D gene, V gene, clone size, CDR3 protein, CDR3 DNA. The D gene is left open where the match is weak. Clone size is stated in some rows and not others, as once, few, many or a class when expanded.

J: TRBJ2-5
D: TRBD2
V: TRBV7-9
size: -
CDR3: CASSLLAGFQETQYF
DNA: TGTGCCAGCAGCTTACTAGCGGGGTTTCAAGAGACCCAGTACTTC

J: TRBJ1-3
D: TRBD1
V: TRBV20-1
size: -
CDR3: CSAGRTGVRHGSGNTIYF
DNA: TGCAGTGCTGGCCGGACAGGAGTAAGGCATGGCTCTGGAAACACCATATATTTT

J: TRBJ2-7
D: TRBD2
V: TRBV11-2
size: -
CDR3: CASSVLGTSGPSGHEQYF
DNA: TGTGCCAGCAGCGTTCTCGGGACTAGCGGCCCCTCCGGGCACGAGCAGTACTTC

J: TRBJ2-1
D: TRBD2
V: TRBV6-2/TRBV6-3
size: few
CDR3: CASSSNMLAGGFNEQFF
DNA: TGTGCCAGCAGTTCCAACATGCTAGCGGGAGGATTCAATGAGCAGTTCTTC

J: TRBJ2-3
D: TRBD2
V: TRBV7-6
size: -
CDR3: CASSQTSGSSDTQYF
DNA: TGTGCCAGCAGCCAAACTAGCGGGAGTTCAGATACGCAGTATTTT

J: TRBJ2-3
D: -
V: TRBV7-9
size: -
CDR3: CASNELAATQYF
DNA: TGTGCCAGCAACGAACTAGCAGCTACGCAGTATTTT

J: TRBJ2-3
D: TRBD1
V: TRBV7-3
size: once
CDR3: CASSTPLGGAADTQYF
DNA: TGTGCCAGCAGCACACCACTAGGGGGCGCGGCAGATACGCAGTATTTT

J: TRBJ2-7
D: -
V: TRBV20-1
size: few
CDR3: CSASDPYEQYF
DNA: TGCAGTGCTAGCGACCCCTACGAGCAGTACTTC

J: TRBJ1-5
D: -
V: TRBV5-1
size: -
CDR3: CASSMGTGSGPQHF
DNA: TGCGCCAGCAGCATGGGAACAGGCTCTGGCCCCCAGCATTTT

J: TRBJ1-6
D: -
V: TRBV3-1
size: few
CDR3: CASSHKGGSPLHF
DNA: TGTGCCAGCAGTCACAAGGGGGGATCACCCCTCCACTTT

J: TRBJ2-1
D: -
V: TRBV6-1
size: -
CDR3: CASIRDPSSYNEQFF
DNA: TGTGCCAGCATCAGGGACCCCAGCTCCTACAATGAGCAGTTCTTC

J: TRBJ2-6
D: -
V: TRBV11-2
size: -
CDR3: CASSFGGLTSGANVLTF
DNA: TGTGCCAGCAGCTTCGGGGGACTCACCTCTGGGGCCAACGTCCTGACTTTC

J: TRBJ2-2
D: -
V: TRBV7-2
size: -
CDR3: CASSPLGLAGIGGELFF
DNA: TGTGCCAGCAGCCCCTTAGGCCTAGCCGGAATCGGCGGGGAGCTGTTTTTT

J: TRBJ2-1
D: TRBD2
V: TRBV5-4
size: -
CDR3: CASSLSGTTGGNEQFF
DNA: TGTGCCAGCAGCCTATCCGGGACTACTGGGGGCAATGAGCAGTTCTTC

J: TRBJ1-2
D: -
V: TRBV29-1
size: -
CDR3: CSVEESQVYNGYTF
DNA: TGCAGCGTTGAAGAAAGCCAGGTTTATAATGGCTACACCTTC

J: TRBJ2-1
D: TRBD2
V: TRBV9
size: many
CDR3: CASSGRTSREYNEQFF
DNA: TGTGCCAGCAGCGGACGGACTAGTCGGGAGTACAATGAGCAGTTCTTC

J: TRBJ2-1
D: TRBD2
V: TRBV5-1
size: -
CDR3: CASSLGNSGSPRNEQFF
DNA: TGCGCCAGCAGCTTGGGTAATAGCGGGAGCCCCAGGAATGAGCAGTTCTTC

J: TRBJ2-6
D: TRBD1
V: TRBV12-5
size: -
CDR3: CASGAGTGAFGANVLTF
DNA: TGTGCTAGTGGCGCCGGGACAGGGGCCTTTGGGGCCAACGTCCTGACTTTC

J: TRBJ2-1
D: -
V: TRBV9
size: few
CDR3: CASSVGLPSSYNEQFF
DNA: TGTGCCAGCAGCGTAGGACTACCGAGCTCCTACAATGAGCAGTTCTTC

J: TRBJ1-1
D: -
V: TRBV6-2/TRBV6-3
size: few
CDR3: CASNPYRTLNTEAFF
DNA: TGTGCCAGCAACCCATACAGGACCCTGAACACTGAAGCTTTCTTT

J: TRBJ2-5
D: TRBD2
V: TRBV19
size: -
CDR3: CASGRGTSASMASQYF
DNA: TGTGCCAGTGGGCGCGGGACTAGCGCCTCTATGGCGTCCCAGTACTTC

J: TRBJ2-5
D: TRBD2
V: TRBV9
size: few
CDR3: CASSSGLAGASPQYF
DNA: TGTGCCAGCAGCTCAGGACTAGCGGGAGCCTCCCCCCAGTACTTC

J: TRBJ2-3
D: -
V: TRBV6-1
size: -
CDR3: CASRSLNRKGSDTQYF
DNA: TGTGCCAGCAGGAGCCTTAACAGGAAAGGGTCAGATACGCAGTATTTT

J: TRBJ1-2
D: TRBD1
V: TRBV29-1
size: few
CDR3: CSAEAQGVYGYTF
DNA: TGCAGCGCAGAGGCCCAGGGGGTCTATGGCTACACCTTC

J: TRBJ2-1
D: TRBD1
V: TRBV12-5
size: few
CDR3: CASGAGQGAREQFF
DNA: TGTGCTAGTGGTGCGGGACAGGGGGCTCGTGAGCAGTTCTTC